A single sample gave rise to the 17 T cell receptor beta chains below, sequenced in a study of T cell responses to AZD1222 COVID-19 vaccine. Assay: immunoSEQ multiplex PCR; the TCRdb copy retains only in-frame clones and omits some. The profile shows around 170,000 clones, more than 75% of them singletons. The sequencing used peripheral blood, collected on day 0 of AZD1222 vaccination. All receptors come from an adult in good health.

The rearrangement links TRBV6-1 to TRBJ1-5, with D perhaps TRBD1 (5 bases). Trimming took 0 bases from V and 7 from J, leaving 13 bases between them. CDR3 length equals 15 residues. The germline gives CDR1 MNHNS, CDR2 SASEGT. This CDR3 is CASSEAYRKGQPQHF. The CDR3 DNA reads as TGTGCCAGCAGTGAAGCGTACCGCAAGGGGCAGCCCCAGCATTTT.

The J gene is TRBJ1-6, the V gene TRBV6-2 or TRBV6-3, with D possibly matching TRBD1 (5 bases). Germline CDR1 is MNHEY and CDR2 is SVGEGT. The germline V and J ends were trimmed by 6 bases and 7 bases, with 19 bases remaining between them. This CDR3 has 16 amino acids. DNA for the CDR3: TGTGCCAGCAGCCATAACACCCCCGCAGGGAATTCACCCCTCCACTTT. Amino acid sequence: CASSHNTPAGNSPLHF.

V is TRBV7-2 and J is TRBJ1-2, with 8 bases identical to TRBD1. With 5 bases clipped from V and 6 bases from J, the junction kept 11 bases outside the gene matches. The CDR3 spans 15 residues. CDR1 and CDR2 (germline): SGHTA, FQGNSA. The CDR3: CASSPFQTGADGYTF. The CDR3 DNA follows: TGTGCCAGCAGCCCATTCCAGACAGGGGCAGATGGCTACACCTTC.

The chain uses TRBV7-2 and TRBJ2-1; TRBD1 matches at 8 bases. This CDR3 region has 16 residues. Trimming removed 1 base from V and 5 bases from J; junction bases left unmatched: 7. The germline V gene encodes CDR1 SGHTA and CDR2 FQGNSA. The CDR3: CASSLVWTGPNNEQFF. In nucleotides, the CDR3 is TGTGCCAGCAGCTTAGTATGGACAGGGCCTAACAATGAGCAGTTCTTC.

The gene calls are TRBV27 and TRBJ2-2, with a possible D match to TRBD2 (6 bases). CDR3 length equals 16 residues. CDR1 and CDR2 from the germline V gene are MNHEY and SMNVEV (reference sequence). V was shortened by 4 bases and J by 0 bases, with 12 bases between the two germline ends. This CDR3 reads CASSSGLLANTGELFF. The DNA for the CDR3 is TGTGCCAGCAGTTCGGGACTGCTTGCGAACACCGGGGAGCTGTTTTTT.

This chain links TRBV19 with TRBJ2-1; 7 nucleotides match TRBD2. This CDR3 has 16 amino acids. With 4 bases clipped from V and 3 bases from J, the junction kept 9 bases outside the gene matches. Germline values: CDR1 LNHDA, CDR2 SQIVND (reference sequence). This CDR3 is CASSTRREGFYNEQFF. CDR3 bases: TGTGCCAGTAGTACCCGCAGGGAGGGCTTCTACAATGAGCAGTTCTTC.

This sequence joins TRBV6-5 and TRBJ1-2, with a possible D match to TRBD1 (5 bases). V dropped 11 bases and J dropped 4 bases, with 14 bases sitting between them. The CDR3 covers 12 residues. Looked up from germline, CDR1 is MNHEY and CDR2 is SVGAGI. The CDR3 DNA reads TGTGCCGCGGGGGGGGGACCCTATGGCTACACCTTC. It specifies CAAGGGPYGYTF.

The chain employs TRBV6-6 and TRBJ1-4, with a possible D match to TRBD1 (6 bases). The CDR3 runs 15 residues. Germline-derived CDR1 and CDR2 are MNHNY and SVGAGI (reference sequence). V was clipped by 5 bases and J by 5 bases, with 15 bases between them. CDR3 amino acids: CASSRRTGTNEKLFF. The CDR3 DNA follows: TGTGCCAGCAGTCGAAGAACAGGGACGAATGAAAAACTGTTTTTT.

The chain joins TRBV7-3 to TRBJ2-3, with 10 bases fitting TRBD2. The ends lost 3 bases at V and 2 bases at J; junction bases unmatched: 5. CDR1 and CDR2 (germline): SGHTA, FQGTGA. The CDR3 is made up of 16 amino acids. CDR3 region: CASSFTSGGATDTQYF. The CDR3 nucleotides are TGTGCCAGCAGCTTCACCAGCGGGGGGGCCACAGATACGCAGTATTTT.

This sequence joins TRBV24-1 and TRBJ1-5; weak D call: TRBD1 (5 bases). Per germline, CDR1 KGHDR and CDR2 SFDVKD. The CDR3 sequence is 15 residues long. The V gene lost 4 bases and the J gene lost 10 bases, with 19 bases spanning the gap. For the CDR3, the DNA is TGTGCCACCAGTGACTACGACAGCGGGGGAAAACCCCAGCATTTT. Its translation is CATSDYDSGGKPQHF.

CDR3 sequence: CASSDALAGGLFEFRTDTQYF. The CDR3 bases are TGTGCCAGCAGTGACGCCCTAGCAGGAGGGCTCTTTGAATTTCGGACAGATACGCAGTATTTT. The V and J genes are TRBV6-4 and TRBJ2-3; tentatively, D is TRBD2 (6 bases). The CDR3 loop spans 21 amino acids. Trimming removed 2 bases from V and 3 bases from J, with 30 bases in between. Per germline, CDR1 MRHNA and CDR2 SNTAGT.

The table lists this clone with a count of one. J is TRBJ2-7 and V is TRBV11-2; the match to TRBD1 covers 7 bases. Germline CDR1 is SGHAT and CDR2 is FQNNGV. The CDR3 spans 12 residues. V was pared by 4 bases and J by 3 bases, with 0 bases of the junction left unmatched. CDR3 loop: CASSSGGYEQYF. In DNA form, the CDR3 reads TGTGCCAGCAGCTCAGGGGGCTACGAGCAGTACTTC. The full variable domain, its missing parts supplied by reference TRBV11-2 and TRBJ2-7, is EAGVAQSPRYKIIEKRQSVAFWCNPISGHATLYWYQQILGQGPKLLIQFQNNGVVDDSQLPKDRFSAERLKGVDSTLKIQPAKLEDSAVYLCASSSGGYEQYFGPGTRLTVT.

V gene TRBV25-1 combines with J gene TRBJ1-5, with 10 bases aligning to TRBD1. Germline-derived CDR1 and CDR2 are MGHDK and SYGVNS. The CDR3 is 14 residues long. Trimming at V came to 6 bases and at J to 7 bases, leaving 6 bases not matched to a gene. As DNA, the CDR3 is TGTGCCAGCAGCCCGACAGGGGGCGAGCAGCCCCAGCATTTT. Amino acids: CASSPTGGEQPQHF.

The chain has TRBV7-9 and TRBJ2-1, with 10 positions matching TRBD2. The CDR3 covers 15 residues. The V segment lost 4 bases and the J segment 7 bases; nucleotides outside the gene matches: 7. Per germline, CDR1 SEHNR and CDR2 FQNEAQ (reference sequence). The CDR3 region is CASSWLAGEGNEQFF. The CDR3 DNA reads TGTGCCAGCAGCTGGCTAGCGGGAGAGGGTAATGAGCAGTTCTTC.

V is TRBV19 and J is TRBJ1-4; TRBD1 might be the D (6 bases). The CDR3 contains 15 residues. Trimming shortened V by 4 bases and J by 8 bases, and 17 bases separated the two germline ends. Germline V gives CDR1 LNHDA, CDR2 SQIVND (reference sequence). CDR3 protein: CASSTTGTQGEKLFF. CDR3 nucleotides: TGTGCCAGTAGTACAACCGGGACCCAGGGGGAAAAACTGTTTTTT.

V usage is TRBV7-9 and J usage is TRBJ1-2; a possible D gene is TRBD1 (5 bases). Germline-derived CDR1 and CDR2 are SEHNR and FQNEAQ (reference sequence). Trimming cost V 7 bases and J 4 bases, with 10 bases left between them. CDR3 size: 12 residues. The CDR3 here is CASNRQLYGYTF. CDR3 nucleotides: TGTGCCAGCAACCGACAGCTCTATGGCTACACCTTC.

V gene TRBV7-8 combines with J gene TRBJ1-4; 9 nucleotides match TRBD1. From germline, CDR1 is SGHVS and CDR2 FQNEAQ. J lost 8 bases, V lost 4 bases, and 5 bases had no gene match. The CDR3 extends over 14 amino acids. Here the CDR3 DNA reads TGTGCCAGCAGCTGGGGACAGGGAACCGAAAAACTGTTTTTT. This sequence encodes CASSWGQGTEKLFF. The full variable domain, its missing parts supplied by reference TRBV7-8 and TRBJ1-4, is GAGVSQSPRYKVAKRGQDVALRCDPISGHVSLFWYQQALGQGPEFLTYFQNEAQLDKSGLPSDRFFAERPEGSVSTLKIQRTQQEDSAVYLCASSWGQGTEKLFFGSGTQLSVL.